This TCR beta chain was captured in a study of blood T cell repertoires in COVID-19. Across the whole study: The samples span acute and convalescent COVID-19 from the United States, Italy and Spain. Sources were T cells, B-cell-depleted T cells, or PBMCs; the material itself was cDNA or gDNA.

With 0 bases clipped from V and 5 bases from J, the junction kept 9 bases outside the gene matches. The CDR3 extends over 17 amino acids. CDR1 is SGHDT, CDR2 YYEEEE, per germline. Authors' methods: How many nucleated cells were present was estimated from reference gene primer amplification. Data came from immunoSEQ multiplex PCR; TCRdb stores just in-frame clones and leaves some out. V and J calls and clone size are as listed in that table; D and trimming were resolved from the DNA. Of tens of thousands of clones listed, about 79% are singletons. The sequence derives from a man in his 70s with acute or convalescent COVID-19. Input material: peripheral blood. The chain couples TRBV5-6 to TRBJ2-5; 11 bases align to TRBD2. CDR3 region: CASSLGLAGLEWETQYF. CDR3 nucleotides: TGTGCCAGCAGCTTGGGACTAGCGGGATTAGAGTGGGAGACCCAGTACTTC.